Described below is a single TCR beta chain sequence and its context. The antigen is undetermined. All the people who gave samples were healthy bone marrow donors. At sampling all donors were nominally healthy, likely with unrecorded immune exposures. With 60 Vbeta and 13 Jbeta primers, the PCR was carried out. TCRdb's copy holds only in-frame clones and misses some; the assay was immunoSEQ multiplex PCR. The sample records approximately 150,000 clones, more than 70% being singletons. The entry originates in a study of cytomegalovirus exposure and HLA in healthy donors. Study findings and constraints: Later analysis showed TCR association rates varying by HLA locus, highest for DRB1 and lowest for HLA-C. Reports indicate that TCR beta sequences accurately predicted the HLA-A and HLA-B alleles of most subjects.

The sample comprised PBMCs. The source of this sequence is a man in his thirties or forties in good health and CMV-seronegative.

CDR3 residues: CASSLAGQDHAYEQYF. The CDR3 DNA sequence: TGCGCCAGCAGCTTGGCGGGACAGGATCATGCCTACGAGCAGTACTTC. The rearrangement joins TRBV5-1 to TRBJ2-7, with 8 nucleotides matching TRBD1. The V gene's germline CDR1 is SGHRS and CDR2 YFSETQ. V lost 0 bases to trimming and J lost 2 bases; unmatched junction nucleotides: 7. The CDR3 loop spans 16 amino acids.